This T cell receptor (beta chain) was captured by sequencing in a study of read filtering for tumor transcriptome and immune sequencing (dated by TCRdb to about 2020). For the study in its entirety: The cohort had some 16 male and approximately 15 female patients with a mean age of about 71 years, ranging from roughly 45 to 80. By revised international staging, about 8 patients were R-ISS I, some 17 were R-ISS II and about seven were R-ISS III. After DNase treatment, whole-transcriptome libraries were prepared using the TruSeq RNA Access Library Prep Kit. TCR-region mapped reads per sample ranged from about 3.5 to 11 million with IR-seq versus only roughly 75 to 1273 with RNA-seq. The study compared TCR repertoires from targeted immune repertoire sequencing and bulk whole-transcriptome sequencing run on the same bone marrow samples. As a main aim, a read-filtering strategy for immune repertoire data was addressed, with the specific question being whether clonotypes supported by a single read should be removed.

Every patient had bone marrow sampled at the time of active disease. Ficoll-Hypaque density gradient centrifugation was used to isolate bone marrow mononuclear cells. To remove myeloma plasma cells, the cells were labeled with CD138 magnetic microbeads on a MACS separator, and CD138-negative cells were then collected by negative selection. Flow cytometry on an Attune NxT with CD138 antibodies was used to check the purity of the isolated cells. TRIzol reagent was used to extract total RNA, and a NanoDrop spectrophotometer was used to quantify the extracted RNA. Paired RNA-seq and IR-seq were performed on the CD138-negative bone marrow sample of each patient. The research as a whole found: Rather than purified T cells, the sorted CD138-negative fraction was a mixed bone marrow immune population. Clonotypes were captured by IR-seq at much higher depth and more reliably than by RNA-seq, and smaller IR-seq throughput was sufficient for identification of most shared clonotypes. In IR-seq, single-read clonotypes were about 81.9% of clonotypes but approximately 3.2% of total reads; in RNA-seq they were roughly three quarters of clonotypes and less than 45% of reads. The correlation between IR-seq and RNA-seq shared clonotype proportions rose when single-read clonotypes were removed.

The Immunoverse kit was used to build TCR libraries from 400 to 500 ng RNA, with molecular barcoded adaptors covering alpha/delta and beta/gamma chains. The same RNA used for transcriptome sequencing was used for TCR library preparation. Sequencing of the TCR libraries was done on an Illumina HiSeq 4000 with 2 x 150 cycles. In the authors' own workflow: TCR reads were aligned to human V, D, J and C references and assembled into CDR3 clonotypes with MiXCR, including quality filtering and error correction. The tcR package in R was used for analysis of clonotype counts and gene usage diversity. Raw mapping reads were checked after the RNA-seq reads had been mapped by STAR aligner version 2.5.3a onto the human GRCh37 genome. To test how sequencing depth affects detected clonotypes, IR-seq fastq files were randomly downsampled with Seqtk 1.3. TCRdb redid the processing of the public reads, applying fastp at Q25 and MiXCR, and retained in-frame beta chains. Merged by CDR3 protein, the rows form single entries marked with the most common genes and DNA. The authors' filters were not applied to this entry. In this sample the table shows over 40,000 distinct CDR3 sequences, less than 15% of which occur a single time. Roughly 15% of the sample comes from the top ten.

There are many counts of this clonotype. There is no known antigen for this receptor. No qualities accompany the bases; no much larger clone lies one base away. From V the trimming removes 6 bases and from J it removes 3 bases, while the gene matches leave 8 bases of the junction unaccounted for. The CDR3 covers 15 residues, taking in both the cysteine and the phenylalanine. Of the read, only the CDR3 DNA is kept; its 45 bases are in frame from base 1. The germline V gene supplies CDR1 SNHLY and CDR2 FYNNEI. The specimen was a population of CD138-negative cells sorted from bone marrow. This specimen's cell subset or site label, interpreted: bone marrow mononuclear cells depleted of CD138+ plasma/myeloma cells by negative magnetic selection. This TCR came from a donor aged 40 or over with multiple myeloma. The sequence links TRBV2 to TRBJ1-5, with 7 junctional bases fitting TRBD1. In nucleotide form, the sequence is TGTGCCAGCAGCCGGGACAGATTTAACAATCAGCCCCAGCATTTT. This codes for CASSRDRFNNQPQHF.